The rows below give T cell receptor beta chains drawn from one sample of a study of Graves' ophthalmopathy and Graves' hyperthyroidism. One entry per CDR3 protein, called by TCRdb with MiXCR from the multiplex PCR reads. The repertoire holds about 240,000 distinct CDR3 sequences, with around 50% as singletons. The sample comprised peripheral blood. These receptors were collected from an adult man with Graves' ophthalmopathy. Both conserved end residues are part of each CDR3. D genes are given only for firm matches. Size tells how often a clone was seen (once, few, many) or the class of an expanded clone, and some rows leave it out.

J	length	size	D	V	DNA	CDR3
TRBJ1-6	15	few	.	TRBV7-8	TGTGCCAGCAGCTTGAATTGGGACGGGAATTCACCCCTCCACTTT	CASSLNWDGNSPLHF
TRBJ2-7	15	.	TRBD2	TRBV10-2	TGTGCCAGCGGACAGGGACTAGCGGGAGGCTACGAGCAGTACTTC	CASGQGLAGGYEQYF
TRBJ2-7	15	.	.	TRBV5-8	TGTGCCAGCAGCTTGTACGACCGAGCCTCCTACGAGCAGTACTTC	CASSLYDRASYEQYF
TRBJ2-7	15	.	.	TRBV19	TGTGCCAGTAGTATAGCCCCCGGAGGTTACTACGAGCAGTACTTC	CASSIAPGGYYEQYF
TRBJ2-7	14	.	.	TRBV20-1	TGCAGTGCTAGCTTCCGGGACAAAACCTACGAGCAGTACTTC	CSASFRDKTYEQYF
TRBJ2-7	15	once	.	TRBV6-6	TGTGCCAGCAGTTACGACACTCCGGGGTCCTACGAGCAGTACTTC	CASSYDTPGSYEQYF
TRBJ2-5	16	once	TRBD2	TRBV20-1	TGCAGTGCTAGAGATTCAGGACTAGCGGCTCAAGAGACCCAGTACTTC	CSARDSGLAAQETQYF
TRBJ2-5	9	.	.	TRBV6-5	TGTGCCAGTGGTACTACCCAGTACTTC	CASGTTQYF
TRBJ1-5	12	few	.	TRBV6-5	TGTGCCAGCAGGACAGTCAATCAGCCCCAGCATTTT	CASRTVNQPQHF
TRBJ1-6	14	once	.	TRBV2	TGTGCCAGCAGCTTGCAGGGGAGGATTTCACCCCTCCACTTT	CASSLQGRISPLHF
TRBJ1-4	16	once	.	TRBV2	TGTGCCAGCAGTGTTGTACTATCCTCCTACAATGAAAAACTGTTTTTT	CASSVVLSSYNEKLFF
TRBJ1-2	12	.	TRBD1	TRBV9	TGTGCCAGCAGCCTACAGGGGGACAGCTACACCTTC	CASSLQGDSYTF
TRBJ2-7	14	.	.	TRBV2	TGTGCCAGCACCCCCCGGGCAGGGGCCTACGAGCAGTACTTC	CASTPRAGAYEQYF
TRBJ2-5	15	.	TRBD1	TRBV25-1	TGTGCCAGCAGTGAGGGGACAGCCAACCTCGGGACCCAGTACTTC	CASSEGTANLGTQYF
TRBJ1-1	12	.	.	TRBV6-5	TGTGCCAGCATTAAGATAAACGGAGAAGCTTTCTTT	CASIKINGEAFF
TRBJ1-4	14	few	.	TRBV2	TGTGCCAGCAGCCCAGGGTGGACTAATGAAAAACTGTTTTTT	CASSPGWTNEKLFF
TRBJ2-2	14	few	.	TRBV29-1	TGCAGCGTTGAAACACCTGCGAACACCGGGGAGCTGTTTTTT	CSVETPANTGELFF
TRBJ1-5	14	.	TRBD1	TRBV2	TGTGCCAGCAGTGGACAGGGAAGTGGGCAGCCCCAGCATTTT	CASSGQGSGQPQHF
TRBJ1-4	14	few	.	TRBV9	TGTGCCAGCAGCGTAGACAGGGATAATGAAAAACTGTTTTTT	CASSVDRDNEKLFF
TRBJ1-1	13	.	.	TRBV9	TGTGCCAGCAGACTCCTGCCAGGGTTTGAAGCTTTCTTT	CASRLLPGFEAFF